This TCR beta chain was sequenced for a study of cytomegalovirus exposure and HLA in healthy donors. Study findings and constraints: The records held CMV serostatus as the only immune exposure information. In a later analysis, parvovirus B19, influenza, CMV and Epstein-Barr virus appeared linked to several top co-occurrence clusters. The investigators catalogued under 200 TCR beta chains as cytomegalovirus-associated.

On this clone itself: What it recognizes is unknown.

PCR involved 60 Vbeta and 13 Jbeta primers. This table comes from immunoSEQ multiplex PCR, and its TCRdb copy is limited to in-frame clones, with some not included. Here the sample spans over 150,000 clones, 77% being singletons. Sequencing was done on a sample of PBMCs. This TCR derives from a woman aged 40-49 years in good health and CMV-seropositive.

The CDR3 DNA reads as TGTGCCACCCTGCTACATAGCGCGGGGGGGGGCGAGCAGTACTTC. It codes for CATLLHSAGGGEQYF. The chain recombines TRBV6-1 with TRBJ2-7, with 9 bases aligning to TRBD2. Germline assignment: CDR1 MNHNS and CDR2 SASEGT. The CDR3 is 15 residues long. Unmatched junction bases numbered 16, after V lost 10 bases and J lost 6 bases.